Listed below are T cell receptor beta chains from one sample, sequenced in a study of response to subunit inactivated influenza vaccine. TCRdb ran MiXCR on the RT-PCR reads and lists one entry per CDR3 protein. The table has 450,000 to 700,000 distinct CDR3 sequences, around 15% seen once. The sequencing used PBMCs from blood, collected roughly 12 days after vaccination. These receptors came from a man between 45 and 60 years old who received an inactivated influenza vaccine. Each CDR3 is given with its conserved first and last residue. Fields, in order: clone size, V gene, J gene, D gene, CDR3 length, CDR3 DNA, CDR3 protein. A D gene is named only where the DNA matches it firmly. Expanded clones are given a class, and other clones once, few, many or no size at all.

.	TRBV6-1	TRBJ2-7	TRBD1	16	TGTGCCAGCAGGACCGGGACAGCTAAAAACTCCTACGAGCAGTACTTC	CASRTGTAKNSYEQYF
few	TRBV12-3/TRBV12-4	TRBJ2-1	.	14	TGTGCCAGCAGTTTACGTCGCAGGGACAATGAGCAGTTCTTC	CASSLRRRDNEQFF
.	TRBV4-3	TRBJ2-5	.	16	TGCGCCAGCAGCCAAGATCGGGCAGGGGGAGGAAAGACCCAGTACTTC	CASSQDRAGGGKTQYF
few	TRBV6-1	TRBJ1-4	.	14	TGTGCCAGCAGACGGACTGCAACTAATGAAAAACTGTTTTTT	CASRRTATNEKLFF
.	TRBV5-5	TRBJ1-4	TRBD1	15	TGTGCCAGCAGCCTCCGAACAGGGGGGGGGGAAAAACTGTTTTTT	CASSLRTGGGEKLFF
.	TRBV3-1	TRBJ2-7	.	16	TGTGCCAGCAGCCCCCAGGGACCGAACAATTTCTACGAGCAGTACTTC	CASSPQGPNNFYEQYF
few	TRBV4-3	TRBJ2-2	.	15	TGCGCCAGCAGCCAAGATATTGGGGACACCGGGGAGCTGTTTTTT	CASSQDIGDTGELFF
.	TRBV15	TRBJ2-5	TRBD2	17	TGTGCCACCAGCAGAGATCCCCTAGCGGGAACCCAAGAGACCCAGTACTTC	CATSRDPLAGTQETQYF
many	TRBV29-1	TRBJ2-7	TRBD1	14	TGCAGCGTTACAGGGACAGGGCTTTCCTACGAGCAGTACTTC	CSVTGTGLSYEQYF
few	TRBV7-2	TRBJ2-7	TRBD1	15	TGTGCCAGCAGCATTAGACAGGGAATGGTGGTCGAGCAGTACTTC	CASSIRQGMVVEQYF
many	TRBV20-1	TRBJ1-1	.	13	TGCAGTGCTATTAGACAGATTGCTACTGAAGCTTTCTTT	CSAIRQIATEAFF
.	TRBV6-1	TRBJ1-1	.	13	TGTGCCAGCAGTGTAGGGACTGGCACTGAAGCTTTCTTT	CASSVGTGTEAFF
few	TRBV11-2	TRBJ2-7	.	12	TGTGCCAGCAGCCCCCATAGCCACGAGCAGTACTTC	CASSPHSHEQYF
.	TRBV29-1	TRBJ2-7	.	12	TGCAGCGTTGAAGATCTTCATAGGGAGCAGTACTTC	CSVEDLHREQYF
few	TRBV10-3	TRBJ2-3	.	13	TGTGCCATCAGTGAGTCTGCGGCAGATACGCAGTATTTT	CAISESAADTQYF
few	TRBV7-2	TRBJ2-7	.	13	TGTGCCAGCAGCTTTAGGACGGACTACGAGCAGTACTTC	CASSFRTDYEQYF
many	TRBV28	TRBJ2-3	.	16	TGTGCCAGCGACGGCCCGAGGCGGGGCCGCACAGATACGCAGTATTTT	CASDGPRRGRTDTQYF
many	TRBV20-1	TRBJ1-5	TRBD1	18	TGCAGTGCTAGAGATAGGGACAGATACTATTATAGCAATCAGCCCCAGCATTTT	CSARDRDRYYYSNQPQHF
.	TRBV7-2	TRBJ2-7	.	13	TGTGCCAGCCTGGCACAGGGTGCTCGCGAGCAGTACTTC	CASLAQGAREQYF
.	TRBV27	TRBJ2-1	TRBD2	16	TGTGCCAGCAGTTTATTTGCGGGGGGGCCTTACAATGAGCAGTTCTTC	CASSLFAGGPYNEQFF
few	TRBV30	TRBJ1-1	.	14	TGTGCCTGGAGTGTAGGCAGCTTGAACACTGAAGCTTTCTTT	CAWSVGSLNTEAFF
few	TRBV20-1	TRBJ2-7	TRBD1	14	TGCAGTGCTAGTTTGACAGGGGGCAGGAGAGAGCAGTACTTC	CSASLTGGRREQYF
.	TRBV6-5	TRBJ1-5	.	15	TGTGCCAGCAGTTATCGGGTAGTCGGCAATCAGCCCCAGCATTTT	CASSYRVVGNQPQHF